The rows below give T cell receptor beta chains drawn from one sample of a study of beta chain features in type 1 diabetes. Assay used: immunoSEQ multiplex PCR; TCRdb lists only in-frame clones, some missing. The sample carries roughly 170,000 clones, about 13% recorded once. Sequences were obtained from central memory CD4+ T cells from blood. These receptors were collected from a woman between 18 and 29 years old in good health. Each CDR3 is given with its conserved first and last residue. Rows may omit the clone size; those that give it use once, few, many or a size class.

j_call	clone_size	v_call	cdr3_aa
TRBJ1-4	many	TRBV7-8	CASSLAQGSNEKLFF
TRBJ2-7	few	TRBV9	CASSRTIGRDSYEQYF
TRBJ1-1	.	TRBV2	CASSAQGTNTEAFF
TRBJ2-3	few	TRBV18	CASSPFSPRERAGDTQYF
TRBJ1-2	few	TRBV29-1	CSVLNAGGYTF
TRBJ1-2	.	TRBV30	CAWKWTAYGYTF
TRBJ1-5	.	TRBV7-9	CASSLEESLDQPQHF
TRBJ1-3	few	TRBV7-2	CASRPRTSTISGNTIYF
TRBJ2-1	.	TRBV30	CAWSVYDEQFF
TRBJ2-4	.	TRBV2	CASRIDLAEIQYF
TRBJ2-1	few	TRBV6-6	CASSGGTSGYNEQFF
TRBJ1-2	few	TRBV2	CASSELGGGYTF
TRBJ2-1	.	TRBV4-1	CASSPGLAGWWQFF